This T cell receptor (beta chain) stems from a study of CD8 T cells in Susac syndrome. As concerns this clonotype: Its antigen remains unidentified.

Random-hexamer reverse transcription was applied to roughly 0.45 to 1 ug RNA. Each CDR3 protein is one row after TCRdb ran MiXCR on the immunoSEQ multiplex PCR reads. The sample holds over 100,000 distinct CDR3 sequences; 96% are singletons and the top ten take more than 0.12%. V lost 0 bases to trimming and J lost 3 bases, with 9 bases between them. The CDR3 length is 15 residues. Germline lookup yields CDR1 LGHNA and CDR2 YSLEER. Negative isolation yielded CD4+ and CD8+ T cells, and FACS enriched TEMRA cells. Study-level results: There was no clonal expansion in the CD4+ T cell repertoires of Susac syndrome.

The chain joins TRBV4-3 to TRBJ2-1, with D possibly being TRBD1 (5 bases). The TCR sequence derives from a human donor with Susac syndrome. The source material was CD4+ T cells from PBMCs. The CDR3 loop reads CASSQDWGNYNEQFF. The CDR3 region has the DNA TGCGCCAGCAGCCAAGATTGGGGCAACTACAATGAGCAGTTCTTC.